This T cell receptor beta chain was sequenced in a study of human versus mouse CDR3 diversity and MHC coevolution. The wider study: Between roughly 5.5 x 10^6 and 1.6 x 10^7 valid reads came from each sample. The study, taken as a whole, reports: iCHAO1 estimated the human TCR beta repertoire at 1.5 million to 2 million clonotypes.

This clone was picked up one time. Its antigen is undetermined. CDR1 and CDR2 (germline): SGHAT, FQNNGV. The length of the CDR3 is 12 residues. Trimming removed 2 bases from V and 6 bases from J, with 8 bases in between. Generated by immunoSEQ multiplex PCR, the TCRdb table keeps only in-frame clones and is missing some. The repertoire includes roughly 86,000 clones, around 93% of them detected once, and 1.1% to 1.5% sits in the top ten. Sequencing was performed on naive CD4+ T cells from blood. As for subset: CD45RO-negative CD62L-positive naive CD4 T cells. This sequence joins TRBV11-2 and TRBJ2-7, with D unresolved. The TCR comes from a person between 25 and 70 years old in good health. The CDR3 nucleotides read TGTGCCAGCAGCTTACTGTCAGGCGAGCAGTACTTC. Its translation: CASSLLSGEQYF. The variable domain in full, completed from reference TRBV11-2 and TRBJ2-7, reads EAGVAQSPRYKIIEKRQSVAFWCNPISGHATLYWYQQILGQGPKLLIQFQNNGVVDDSQLPKDRFSAERLKGVDSTLKIQPAKLEDSAVYLCASSLLSGEQYFGPGTRLTVT.